The subject of this entry is one T cell receptor (beta chain). This sample is part of a study of CD8 T cells in Susac syndrome. At the level of the study: Fewer than 10 of the sequenced Susac syndrome patients were in remission, and six had active disease. At blood draw, Susac syndrome patients were therapy-naive, on corticosteroids, or on intravenous immunoglobulin alone.

Sequencing of TCR beta was carried out in blood CD8+ and CD4+ T cells. FACS enriched CD8+ TEMRA cells, while bulk CD8+ and CD4+ were negatively isolated. Trimming removed 0 bases from V and 3 bases from J; junction bases left unmatched: 6. The V gene's germline CDR1 is MNHNS and CDR2 SASEGT. The CDR3 spans 17 residues. Random hexamers were used to reverse transcribe about 0.45 to 1 ug of RNA. TCRdb ran MiXCR on the immunoSEQ multiplex PCR reads and lists one entry per CDR3 protein. This sample carries some 210,000 distinct CDR3 sequences, about 95% of them seen once, and the ten largest clones take under 0.2%.

The sequence came from a human donor with Susac syndrome. The chain couples TRBV6-1 to TRBJ2-2; TRBD2 matches at 8 bases. The sequencing input was CD4+ T cells from PBMCs. CDR3 sequence (DNA): TGTGCCAGCAGTGAAGCGGCGTTAGCGGGGCACACCGGGGAGCTGTTTTTT. Translated, it gives CASSEAALAGHTGELFF.